A single T cell receptor beta chain is shown here with its context. This sample was taken from a study of blood T cell repertoires in COVID-19. The wider study: The samples span acute and convalescent COVID-19 from the United States, Italy and Spain. Sample material is recorded as cDNA or gDNA derived from T cells, B-cell-depleted T cells, or PBMCs.

Enrolled during active infection, Seattle patients were then followed longitudinally. Profiling relied on immunoSEQ multiplex PCR, and the TCRdb table lists in-frame clones only, not all of them. Of fewer than 250,000 clones in the sample, about 83% were seen once. The CDR3 length is 16 residues. V dropped 0 bases and J dropped 4; count of bases not matched to a gene: 6. Looked up from germline, CDR1 is SGDLS and CDR2 is YYNGEE. The sequenced sample was peripheral blood. This receptor was taken from an elderly woman with COVID-19, enrolled during active disease. The V gene is TRBV9, the J gene TRBJ2-3; 9 bases are a match to TRBD2. CDR3 sequence (DNA): TGTGCCAGCAGCGTAGGGCGGGGGGGCCTAGCAGATACGCAGTATTTT. This codes for CASSVGRGGLADTQYF.